This T cell receptor (beta chain) emerged from a study of preoperative IRX-2 immunotherapy in early breast cancer. Noted treatment: preoperative locoregional IRX-2 cytokine immunotherapy. Samples came from a phase Ib trial of preoperative locoregional IRX-2 cytokine immunotherapy. Clones were read by immunoSEQ multiplex PCR, and TCRdb kept only the in-frame ones, dropping some. The sample shows tens of thousands of clones, around four fifths of them seen only once. V lost 6 bases to trimming and J lost 3 bases; unmatched junction nucleotides: 6. The CDR3 spans 16 residues. CDR1 and CDR2 (germline): SGHVS, FNYEAQ.

The gene calls are TRBV7-6 and TRBJ2-6; 9 bases align to TRBD1. Sequencing was performed on lymph node tissue, taken after IRX-2 immunotherapy. The sequence came from a human donor with breast cancer. The CDR3 loop reads CASRFTGGFGANVLTF. The CDR3 bases are TGTGCCAGCAGATTTACAGGGGGCTTTGGGGCCAACGTCCTGACTTTC.